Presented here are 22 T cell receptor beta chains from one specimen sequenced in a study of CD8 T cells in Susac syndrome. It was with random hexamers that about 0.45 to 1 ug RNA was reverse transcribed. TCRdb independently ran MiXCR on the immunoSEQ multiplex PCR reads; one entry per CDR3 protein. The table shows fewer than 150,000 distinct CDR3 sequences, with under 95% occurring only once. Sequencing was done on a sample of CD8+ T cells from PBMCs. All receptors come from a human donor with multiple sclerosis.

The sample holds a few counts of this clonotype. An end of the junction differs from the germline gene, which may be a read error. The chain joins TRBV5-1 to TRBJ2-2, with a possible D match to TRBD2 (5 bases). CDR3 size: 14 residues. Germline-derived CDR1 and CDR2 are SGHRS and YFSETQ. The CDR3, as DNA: TGTGCCAGCAGCCTAGGACTGAACACCGGGGAGCTGTTTTTT. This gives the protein CASSLGLNTGELFF.

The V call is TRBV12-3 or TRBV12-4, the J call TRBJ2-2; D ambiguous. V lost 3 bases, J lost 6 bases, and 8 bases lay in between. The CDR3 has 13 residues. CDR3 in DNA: TGTGCCAGCAGTTTCAGTAGTCCCGGGGAGCTGTTTTTT. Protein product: CASSFSSPGELFF.

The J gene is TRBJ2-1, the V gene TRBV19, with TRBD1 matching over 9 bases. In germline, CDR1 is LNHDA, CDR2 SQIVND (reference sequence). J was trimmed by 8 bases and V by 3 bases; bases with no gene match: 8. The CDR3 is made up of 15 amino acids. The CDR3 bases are TGTGCCAGTAGTATGTACCCGGGACAGGGCGATGAGCAGTTCTTC. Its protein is CASSMYPGQGDEQFF. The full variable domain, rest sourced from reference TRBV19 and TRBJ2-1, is DGGITQSPKYLFRKEGQNVTLSCEQNLNHDAMYWYRQDPGQGLRLIYYSQIVNDFQKGDIAEGYSVSREKKESFPLTVTSAQKNPTAFYLCASSMYPGQGDEQFFGPGTRLTVL.

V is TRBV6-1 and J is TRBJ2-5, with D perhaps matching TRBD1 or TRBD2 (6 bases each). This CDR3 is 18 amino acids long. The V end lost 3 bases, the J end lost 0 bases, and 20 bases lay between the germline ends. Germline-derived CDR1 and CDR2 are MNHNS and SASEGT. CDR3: CASSEHRLGGLYQETQYF. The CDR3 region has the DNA TGTGCCAGCAGTGAGCACAGGTTGGGGGGCCTGTACCAAGAGACCCAGTACTTC.

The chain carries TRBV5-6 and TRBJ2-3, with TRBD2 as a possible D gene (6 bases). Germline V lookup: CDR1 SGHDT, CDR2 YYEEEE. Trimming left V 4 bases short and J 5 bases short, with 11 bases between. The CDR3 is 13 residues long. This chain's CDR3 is CASSPPSVDTQYF. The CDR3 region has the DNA TGTGCCAGCAGCCCTCCTAGCGTAGATACGCAGTATTTT.

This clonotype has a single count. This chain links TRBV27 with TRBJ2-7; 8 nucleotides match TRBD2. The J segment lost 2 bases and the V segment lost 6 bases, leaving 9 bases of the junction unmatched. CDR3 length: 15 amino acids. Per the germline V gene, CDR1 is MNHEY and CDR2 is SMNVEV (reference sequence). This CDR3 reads CASSASGGRPYEQYF. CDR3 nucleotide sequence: TGTGCCAGCAGCGCCTCGGGGGGGCGACCCTACGAGCAGTACTTC.

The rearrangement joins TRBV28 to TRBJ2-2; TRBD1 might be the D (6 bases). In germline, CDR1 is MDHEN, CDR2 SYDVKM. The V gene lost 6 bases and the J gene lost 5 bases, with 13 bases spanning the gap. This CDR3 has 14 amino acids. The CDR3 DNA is TGTGCCAGCAGCTCCGGGACAAGGACCGGGGAGCTGTTTTTT. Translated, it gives CASSSGTRTGELFF.

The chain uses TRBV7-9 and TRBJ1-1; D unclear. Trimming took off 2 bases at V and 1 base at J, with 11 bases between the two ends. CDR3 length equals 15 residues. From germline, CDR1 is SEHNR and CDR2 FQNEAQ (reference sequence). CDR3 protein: CASSLQGRQNTEAFF. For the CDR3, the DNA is TGTGCCAGCAGCTTACAAGGCCGGCAGAACACTGAAGCTTTCTTT.

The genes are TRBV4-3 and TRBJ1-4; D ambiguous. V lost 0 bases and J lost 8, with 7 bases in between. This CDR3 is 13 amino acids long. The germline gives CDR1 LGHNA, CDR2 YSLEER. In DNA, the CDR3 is TGCGCCAGCAGCCAAGATCCGGAGGAAAAACTGTTTTTT. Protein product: CASSQDPEEKLFF.

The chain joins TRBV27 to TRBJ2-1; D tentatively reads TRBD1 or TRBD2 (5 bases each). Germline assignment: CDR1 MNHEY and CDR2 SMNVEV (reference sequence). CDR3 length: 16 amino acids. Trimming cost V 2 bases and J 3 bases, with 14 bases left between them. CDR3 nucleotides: TGTGCCAGCAGTTTAGTTCCGGGGCTCCACTACAATGAGCAGTTCTTC. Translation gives CASSLVPGLHYNEQFF.

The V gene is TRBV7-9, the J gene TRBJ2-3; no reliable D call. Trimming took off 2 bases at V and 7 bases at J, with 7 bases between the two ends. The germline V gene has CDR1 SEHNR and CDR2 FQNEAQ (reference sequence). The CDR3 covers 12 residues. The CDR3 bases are TGTGCCAGCAGCTTATCACAACATACGCAGTATTTT. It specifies CASSLSQHTQYF.

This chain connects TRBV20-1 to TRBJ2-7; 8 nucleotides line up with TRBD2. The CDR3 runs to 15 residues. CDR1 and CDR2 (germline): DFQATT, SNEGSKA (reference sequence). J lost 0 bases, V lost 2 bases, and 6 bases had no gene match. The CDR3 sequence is CSARQLAVSSYEQYF. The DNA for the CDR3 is TGCAGTGCTAGACAACTAGCGGTTAGCTCCTACGAGCAGTACTTC.

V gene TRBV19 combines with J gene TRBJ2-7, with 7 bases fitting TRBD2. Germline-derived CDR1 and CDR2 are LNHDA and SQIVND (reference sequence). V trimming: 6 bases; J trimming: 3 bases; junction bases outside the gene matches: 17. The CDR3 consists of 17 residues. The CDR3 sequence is CASSTFASSGADYEQYF. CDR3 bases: TGTGCCAGTAGCACATTTGCGTCTAGCGGAGCTGACTACGAGCAGTACTTC. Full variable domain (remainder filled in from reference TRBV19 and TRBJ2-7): DGGITQSPKYLFRKEGQNVTLSCEQNLNHDAMYWYRQDPGQGLRLIYYSQIVNDFQKGDIAEGYSVSREKKESFPLTVTSAQKNPTAFYLCASSTFASSGADYEQYFGPGTRLTVT.

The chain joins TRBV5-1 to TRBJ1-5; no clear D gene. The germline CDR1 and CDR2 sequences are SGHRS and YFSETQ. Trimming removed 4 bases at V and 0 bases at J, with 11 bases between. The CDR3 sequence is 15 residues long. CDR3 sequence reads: CASSPGVGSNQPQHF. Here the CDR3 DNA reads TGCGCCAGCAGCCCTGGGGTCGGTAGCAATCAGCCCCAGCATTTT.

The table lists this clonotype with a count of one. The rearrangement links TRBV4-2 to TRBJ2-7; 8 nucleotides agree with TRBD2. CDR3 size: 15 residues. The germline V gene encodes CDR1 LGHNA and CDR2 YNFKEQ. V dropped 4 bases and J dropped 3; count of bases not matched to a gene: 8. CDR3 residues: CASSPAWAGGYEQYF. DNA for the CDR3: TGTGCCAGCAGCCCCGCCTGGGCGGGAGGCTACGAGCAGTACTTC.

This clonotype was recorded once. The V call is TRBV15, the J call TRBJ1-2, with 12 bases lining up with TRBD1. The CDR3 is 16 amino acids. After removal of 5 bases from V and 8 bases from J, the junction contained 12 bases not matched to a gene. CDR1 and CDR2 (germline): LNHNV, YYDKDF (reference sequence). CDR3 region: CATSLPGTGGAGGYTF. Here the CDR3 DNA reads TGTGCCACCAGCCTGCCCGGGACAGGGGGCGCCGGGGGCTACACCTTC. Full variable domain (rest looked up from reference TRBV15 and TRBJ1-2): DAMVIQNPRYQVTQFGKPVTLSCSQTLNHNVMYWYQQKSSQAPKLLFHYYDKDFNNEADTPDNFQSRRPNTSFCFLDIRSPGLGDTAMYLCATSLPGTGGAGGYTFGSGTRLTVV.

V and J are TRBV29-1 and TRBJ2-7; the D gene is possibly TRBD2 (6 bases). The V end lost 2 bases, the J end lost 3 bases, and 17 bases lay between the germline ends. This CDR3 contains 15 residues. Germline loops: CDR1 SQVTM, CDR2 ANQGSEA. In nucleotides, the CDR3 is TGCAGCGTTGAAACGGGGCGGGACCCTAACTACGAGCAGTACTTC. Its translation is CSVETGRDPNYEQYF.

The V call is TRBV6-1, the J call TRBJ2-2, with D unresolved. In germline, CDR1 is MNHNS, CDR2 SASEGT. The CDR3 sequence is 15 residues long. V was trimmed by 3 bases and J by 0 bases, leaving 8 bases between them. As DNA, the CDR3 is TGTGCCAGCAGTGAGTGGGCGGCGAACACCGGGGAGCTGTTTTTT. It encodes CASSEWAANTGELFF.

This CDR3 reads CASSSRGGWEDNTEAFF. Written as DNA, the CDR3 is TGTGCCAGCAGCTCCAGGGGAGGTTGGGAAGATAACACTGAAGCTTTCTTT. The chain recombines TRBV11-2 with TRBJ1-1, with TRBD1 as a possible D gene (6 bases). Trimming pared 4 bases from V and 2 bases from J, leaving 20 bases between. This CDR3 region has 17 residues. CDR1 is SGHAT and CDR2 is FQNNGV in the germline V gene. Drawing the rest from reference TRBV11-2 and TRBJ1-1, the complete variable domain is EAGVAQSPRYKIIEKRQSVAFWCNPISGHATLYWYQQILGQGPKLLIQFQNNGVVDDSQLPKDRFSAERLKGVDSTLKIQPAKLEDSAVYLCASSSRGGWEDNTEAFFGQGTRLTVV.

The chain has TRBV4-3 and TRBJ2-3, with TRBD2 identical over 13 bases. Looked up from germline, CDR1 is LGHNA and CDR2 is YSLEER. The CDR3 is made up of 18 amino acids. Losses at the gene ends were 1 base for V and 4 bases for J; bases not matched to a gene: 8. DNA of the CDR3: TGCGCCAGCAGCCAAGCGGGACTAGCGGGATCAAGTTCAGATACGCAGTATTTT. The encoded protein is CASSQAGLAGSSSDTQYF.

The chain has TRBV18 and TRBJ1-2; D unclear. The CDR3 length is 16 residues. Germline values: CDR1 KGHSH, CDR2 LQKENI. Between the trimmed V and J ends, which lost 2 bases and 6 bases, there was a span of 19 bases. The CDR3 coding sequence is TGTGCCAGCTCACCAACTTTATCCAGGCCGATGGATGGCTACACCTTC. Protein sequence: CASSPTLSRPMDGYTF. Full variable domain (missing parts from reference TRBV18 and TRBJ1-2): NAGVMQNPRHLVRRRGQEARLRCSPMKGHSHVYWYRQLPEEGLKFMVYLQKENIIDESGMPKERFSAEFPKEGPSILRIQQVVRGDSAAYFCASSPTLSRPMDGYTFGSGTRLTVV.

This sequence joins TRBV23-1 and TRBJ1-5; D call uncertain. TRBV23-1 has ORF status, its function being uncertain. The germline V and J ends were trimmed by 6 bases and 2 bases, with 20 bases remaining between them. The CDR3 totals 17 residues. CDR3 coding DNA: TGCGCCAGCAGGGCAGGACCCCCTTCACCAGGCAATCAGCCCCAGCATTTT. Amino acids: CASRAGPPSPGNQPQHF.